Listed below are T cell receptor beta chains from one sample, sequenced in a study of blood T cell repertoires in COVID-19. Some clones are missing from TCRdb's copy, which holds only in-frame ones; the method was immunoSEQ multiplex PCR. The sample consists of fewer than 400,000 clones, roughly nine tenths of them appearing once. Sequencing input: PBMCs or T cells enriched from blood (not recorded which). The source of these receptors is a woman under 40 who had recovered from COVID-19. The CDR3 runs from the conserved cysteine through the conserved F or W. D genes are given only for firm matches. Clone size appears in some rows only: once, few, many, or a class for an expanded clone.

abundance: few
v_gene: TRBV20-1
d_gene: -
j_gene: TRBJ1-1
CDR3nt: TGCAGTGCTAGCGTTACAGGGAAGGCTTTCTTT
CDR3aa: CSASVTGKAFF

abundance: -
v_gene: TRBV19
d_gene: -
j_gene: TRBJ2-6
CDR3nt: TGTGCCAGTAGTCCAACCCCTGGGACTGTAATATCTGGGGCCAACGTCCTGACTTTC
CDR3aa: CASSPTPGTVISGANVLTF

abundance: -
v_gene: TRBV29-1
d_gene: -
j_gene: TRBJ2-2
CDR3nt: TGCAGCGTTGAAGAGGCGGGCACCGGGGAGCTGTTTTTT
CDR3aa: CSVEEAGTGELFF

abundance: -
v_gene: TRBV5-1
d_gene: -
j_gene: TRBJ1-4
CDR3nt: TGCGCCAGCAGCTTGGCAGGGGATGCAACTAATGAAAAACTGTTTTTT
CDR3aa: CASSLAGDATNEKLFF

abundance: -
v_gene: TRBV28
d_gene: TRBD1
j_gene: TRBJ1-2
CDR3nt: TGTGCCAGCAGTCTCCCCGGGACAGAATATGGCTACACCTTC
CDR3aa: CASSLPGTEYGYTF

abundance: -
v_gene: TRBV4-3
d_gene: TRBD1
j_gene: TRBJ1-4
CDR3nt: TGCGCCAGCAGCCGGGGAGCGACAGGGATCGGTGAAAAACTGTTTTTT
CDR3aa: CASSRGATGIGEKLFF

abundance: -
v_gene: TRBV28
d_gene: -
j_gene: TRBJ2-1
CDR3nt: TGTGCCAGCAGGGACATGAGCTCCTACAATGAGCAGTTCTTC
CDR3aa: CASRDMSSYNEQFF

abundance: -
v_gene: TRBV27
d_gene: -
j_gene: TRBJ1-4
CDR3nt: TGTGCCAGCAGCCGACAGGTGGATGAAAAACTGTTTTTT
CDR3aa: CASSRQVDEKLFF

abundance: -
v_gene: TRBV4-1
d_gene: TRBD1
j_gene: TRBJ1-5
CDR3nt: TGCGCCACGGGACAGGGTTTGGATCAGCCCCAGCATTTT
CDR3aa: CATGQGLDQPQHF

abundance: -
v_gene: TRBV10-3
d_gene: TRBD1
j_gene: TRBJ1-5
CDR3nt: TGTGCCAATGGCCCGGGACAGGGCCTGGGGCCCCAGCATTTT
CDR3aa: CANGPGQGLGPQHF

abundance: -
v_gene: TRBV2
d_gene: TRBD1
j_gene: TRBJ2-7
CDR3nt: TGTGCCAGCAGGGAGGACAGGGGAAGTGAGGAGCAGTACTTC
CDR3aa: CASREDRGSEEQYF

abundance: -
v_gene: TRBV2
d_gene: TRBD2
j_gene: TRBJ2-3
CDR3nt: TGTGCCGGACTAGCGGGGGGGGGCACAGATACGCAGTATTTT
CDR3aa: CAGLAGGGTDTQYF

abundance: -
v_gene: TRBV7-9
d_gene: TRBD1
j_gene: TRBJ1-1
CDR3nt: TGTGCCAGCAGCACATCAGGGGGAGGCACTGAAGCTTTCTTT
CDR3aa: CASSTSGGGTEAFF

abundance: -
v_gene: TRBV7-9
d_gene: TRBD2
j_gene: TRBJ2-7
CDR3nt: TGTGCCAGCAGCCCAGCAGGTACTAGCGGGACCTACGAGCAGTACTTC
CDR3aa: CASSPAGTSGTYEQYF

abundance: -
v_gene: TRBV18
d_gene: TRBD1
j_gene: TRBJ2-1
CDR3nt: TGTGCCAGCACGGTGGACAGGCACAATGAGCAGTTCTTC
CDR3aa: CASTVDRHNEQFF

abundance: many
v_gene: TRBV2
d_gene: TRBD1
j_gene: TRBJ1-2
CDR3nt: TGTGCCAGACACAGGGGGTCTCGATATGGCTACACCTTC
CDR3aa: CARHRGSRYGYTF

abundance: -
v_gene: TRBV27
d_gene: -
j_gene: TRBJ1-3
CDR3nt: TGTGCCAGCAGCCAGACCTACAGTGCTGGAAACACCATATATTTT
CDR3aa: CASSQTYSAGNTIYF

abundance: -
v_gene: TRBV11-2
d_gene: -
j_gene: TRBJ1-1
CDR3nt: TGTGCCAGCAGCTCCAGAACAGGGAAAACTGAAGCTTTCTTT
CDR3aa: CASSSRTGKTEAFF

abundance: -
v_gene: TRBV6-5
d_gene: TRBD1
j_gene: TRBJ1-1
CDR3nt: TGTGCCAGCAGTTATCCCTCACAGGGGGACACTGAAGCTTTCTTT
CDR3aa: CASSYPSQGDTEAFF

abundance: -
v_gene: TRBV7-2
d_gene: TRBD2
j_gene: TRBJ2-5
CDR3nt: TGTGCCAGCAGCTCCCTTTTGCTAGGAACGGGGGGGGAGACCCAGTACTTC
CDR3aa: CASSSLLLGTGGETQYF

abundance: -
v_gene: TRBV28
d_gene: -
j_gene: TRBJ1-2
CDR3nt: TGTGCCAGCAGTTCCACCCACCCAGGACTGAGCTATGGCTACACCTTC
CDR3aa: CASSSTHPGLSYGYTF

abundance: few
v_gene: TRBV20-1
d_gene: TRBD2
j_gene: TRBJ2-2
CDR3nt: TGCAGTGCTAGTCACGGGGGGGGCTCCGGCCGGGAGCTGTTTTTT
CDR3aa: CSASHGGGSGRELFF

abundance: -
v_gene: TRBV30
d_gene: -
j_gene: TRBJ1-5
CDR3nt: TGTGCCTGGGGCCTGGGGCGCAATCAGCCCCAGCATTTT
CDR3aa: CAWGLGRNQPQHF

abundance: -
v_gene: TRBV3-1/TRBV3-2
d_gene: TRBD2
j_gene: TRBJ2-2
CDR3nt: TGTGCCAGCAGCCAGGGGTCTAGCGGACTCACCGGGGAGCTGTTTTTT
CDR3aa: CASSQGSSGLTGELFF

abundance: -
v_gene: TRBV5-1
d_gene: -
j_gene: TRBJ2-5
CDR3nt: TGCGCCAGCAGCCCGGGACTGTACCATCAAGAGACCCAGTACTTC
CDR3aa: CASSPGLYHQETQYF

abundance: -
v_gene: TRBV4-1
d_gene: -
j_gene: TRBJ2-2
CDR3nt: TGCGCCAGCAGCCAAGATTGGGCGGGCTCATGGGCCGGGGAGCTGTTTTTT
CDR3aa: CASSQDWAGSWAGELFF

abundance: -
v_gene: TRBV3-1/TRBV3-2
d_gene: TRBD2
j_gene: TRBJ2-7
CDR3nt: TGTGCCAGCAGCCAACCACTCGGGACTAGCGGGAGGGGATACTTC
CDR3aa: CASSQPLGTSGRGYF

abundance: -
v_gene: TRBV4-2
d_gene: TRBD2
j_gene: TRBJ2-5
CDR3nt: TGTGCCAGCAGCCAAGTCGACGGGAGGGCCGGGGAGACCCAGTACTTC
CDR3aa: CASSQVDGRAGETQYF

abundance: once
v_gene: TRBV10-3
d_gene: TRBD1
j_gene: TRBJ1-1
CDR3nt: TGTGCCATCACGGGAGGGGGCCTGAACACTGAAGCTTTCTTT
CDR3aa: CAITGGGLNTEAFF

abundance: -
v_gene: TRBV15
d_gene: -
j_gene: TRBJ1-1
CDR3nt: TGTGCCACCAGCACCCAGAGGGCGAGCGCTGAAGCTTTCTTT
CDR3aa: CATSTQRASAEAFF

abundance: -
v_gene: TRBV13
d_gene: -
j_gene: TRBJ2-1
CDR3nt: TGTGCCAGCAGCTCCCTCGCAGCGGGCTCCTACAATGAGCAGTTCTTC
CDR3aa: CASSSLAAGSYNEQFF

abundance: -
v_gene: TRBV28
d_gene: -
j_gene: TRBJ2-7
CDR3nt: TGTGCCAGCAGTTCTTACCGGGGTCCAAACTACGAGCAGTACTTC
CDR3aa: CASSSYRGPNYEQYF

abundance: -
v_gene: TRBV7-3
d_gene: TRBD1
j_gene: TRBJ1-2
CDR3nt: TGTGCCAGCAGCTTAACGTTTCCGGACAGGGATGGCTACACCTTC
CDR3aa: CASSLTFPDRDGYTF

abundance: -
v_gene: TRBV13
d_gene: TRBD1
j_gene: TRBJ2-7
CDR3nt: TGTGCCAGCAGCATAGACAGGGACTACGAGCAGTACTTC
CDR3aa: CASSIDRDYEQYF

abundance: -
v_gene: TRBV2
d_gene: -
j_gene: TRBJ1-6
CDR3nt: TGTGCCAGCAGTGCAGCCTACTATAATTCACCCCTCCACTTT
CDR3aa: CASSAAYYNSPLHF

abundance: -
v_gene: TRBV21-1
d_gene: -
j_gene: TRBJ1-2
CDR3nt: TGTGCCAGCAGCAAAGAATCAGGGTCGAAAGACTATGGCTACACCTTC
CDR3aa: CASSKESGSKDYGYTF

abundance: -
v_gene: TRBV28
d_gene: TRBD1
j_gene: TRBJ1-3
CDR3nt: TGTGCCAGCACCGCGACAGGGCTTGGAAACACCATATATTTT
CDR3aa: CASTATGLGNTIYF

abundance: -
v_gene: TRBV5-1
d_gene: -
j_gene: TRBJ1-1
CDR3nt: TGCGCCAGCAGCTTCGGGACTCCGAACACTGAAGCTTTCTTT
CDR3aa: CASSFGTPNTEAFF

abundance: once
v_gene: TRBV2
d_gene: -
j_gene: TRBJ1-5
CDR3nt: TGTGCCAGCAGTGGGACACAGGGAAATCAGCCCCAGCATTTT
CDR3aa: CASSGTQGNQPQHF

abundance: -
v_gene: TRBV28
d_gene: -
j_gene: TRBJ2-5
CDR3nt: TGTGCCAGCATCCACCGCCTGTCTAAGGAGACCCAGTACTTC
CDR3aa: CASIHRLSKETQYF

abundance: -
v_gene: TRBV13
d_gene: -
j_gene: TRBJ1-1
CDR3nt: TGTGCCAGCAGCTCGGATGGTTCTGGGAGGACTGAAGCTTTCTTT
CDR3aa: CASSSDGSGRTEAFF

abundance: -
v_gene: TRBV11-3
d_gene: -
j_gene: TRBJ2-2
CDR3nt: TGTGCCAGCAGCTCAGGGGTCGCCGGGGAGCTGTTTTTT
CDR3aa: CASSSGVAGELFF

abundance: once
v_gene: TRBV6-5
d_gene: -
j_gene: TRBJ2-3
CDR3nt: TGTGCCAGCAGAGGGTGGGGCCTGGGCTTTGCGCAGTATTTT
CDR3aa: CASRGWGLGFAQYF

abundance: -
v_gene: TRBV7-2
d_gene: -
j_gene: TRBJ1-6
CDR3nt: TGTGCCAGCAGCCGCGATGGGGCAAGCTCCTATAATTCACCCCTCCACTTT
CDR3aa: CASSRDGASSYNSPLHF

abundance: -
v_gene: TRBV6-1
d_gene: -
j_gene: TRBJ1-2
CDR3nt: TGTGCCAGCAGTGAAGCATCGGGCTATGGCTACACCTTC
CDR3aa: CASSEASGYGYTF

abundance: -
v_gene: TRBV9
d_gene: TRBD2
j_gene: TRBJ2-7
CDR3nt: TGTGCCAGCAGCCCGCCCTCCCCGGGACTAGCGGGAGGACAGCAGTACTTC
CDR3aa: CASSPPSPGLAGGQQYF

abundance: -
v_gene: TRBV5-1
d_gene: -
j_gene: TRBJ1-1
CDR3nt: TGCGCCAGCAGCTTGGAGGGGAGGATGAACACTGAAGCTTTCTTT
CDR3aa: CASSLEGRMNTEAFF

abundance: -
v_gene: TRBV27
d_gene: -
j_gene: TRBJ2-5
CDR3nt: TGTGCCAGCAGTTTAACTCGACTCGAGACCCAGTACTTC
CDR3aa: CASSLTRLETQYF

abundance: few
v_gene: TRBV2
d_gene: TRBD1
j_gene: TRBJ1-2
CDR3nt: TGTGCCAGCAGTATCGTTGGACAGGGGGCGGATATCTATGGCTACACCTTC
CDR3aa: CASSIVGQGADIYGYTF

abundance: -
v_gene: TRBV10-2
d_gene: TRBD1
j_gene: TRBJ1-2
CDR3nt: TGCGCCAGCAGTGACGGGACAGTGACTTGGGGCACCTTC
CDR3aa: CASSDGTVTWGTF